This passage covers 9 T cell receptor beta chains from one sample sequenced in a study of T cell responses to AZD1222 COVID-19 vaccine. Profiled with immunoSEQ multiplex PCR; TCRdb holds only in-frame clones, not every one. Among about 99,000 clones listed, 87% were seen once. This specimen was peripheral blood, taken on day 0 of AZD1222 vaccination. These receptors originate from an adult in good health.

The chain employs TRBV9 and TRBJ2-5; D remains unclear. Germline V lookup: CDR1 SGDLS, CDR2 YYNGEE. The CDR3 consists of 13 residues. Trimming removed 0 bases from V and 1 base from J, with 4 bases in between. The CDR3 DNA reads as TGTGCCAGCAGCGTAGGTCTCCAAGAGACCCAGTACTTC. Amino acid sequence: CASSVGLQETQYF.

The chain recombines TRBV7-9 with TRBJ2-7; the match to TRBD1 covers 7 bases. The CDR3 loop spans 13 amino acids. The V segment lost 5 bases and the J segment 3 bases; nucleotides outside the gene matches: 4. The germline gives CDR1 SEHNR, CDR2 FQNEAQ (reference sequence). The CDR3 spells CASSAPGGYEQYF. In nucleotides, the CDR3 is TGTGCCAGCAGCGCACCAGGGGGCTACGAGCAGTACTTC.

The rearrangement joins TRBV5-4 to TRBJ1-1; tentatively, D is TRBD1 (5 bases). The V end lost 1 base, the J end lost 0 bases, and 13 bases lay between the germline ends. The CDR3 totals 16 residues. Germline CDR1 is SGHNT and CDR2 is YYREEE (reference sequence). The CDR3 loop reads CASSLRRGQMNTEAFF. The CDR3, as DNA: TGTGCCAGCAGCTTGCGGAGGGGTCAAATGAACACTGAAGCTTTCTTT.

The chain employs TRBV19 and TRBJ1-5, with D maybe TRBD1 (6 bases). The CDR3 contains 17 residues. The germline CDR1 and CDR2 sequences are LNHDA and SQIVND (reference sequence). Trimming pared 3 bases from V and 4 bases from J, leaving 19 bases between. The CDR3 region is CASSIPPGQSYNQPQHF. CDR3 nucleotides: TGTGCCAGTAGTATCCCCCCCGGACAGAGCTATAATCAGCCCCAGCATTTT. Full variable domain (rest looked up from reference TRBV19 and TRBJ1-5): DGGITQSPKYLFRKEGQNVTLSCEQNLNHDAMYWYRQDPGQGLRLIYYSQIVNDFQKGDIAEGYSVSREKKESFPLTVTSAQKNPTAFYLCASSIPPGQSYNQPQHFGDGTRLSIL.

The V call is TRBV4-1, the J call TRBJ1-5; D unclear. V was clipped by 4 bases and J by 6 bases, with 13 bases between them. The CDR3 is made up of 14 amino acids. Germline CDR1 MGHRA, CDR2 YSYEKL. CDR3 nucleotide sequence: TGCGCCAGCAGCCTACTACAACTGGGTCAGCCCCAGCATTTT. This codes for CASSLLQLGQPQHF.

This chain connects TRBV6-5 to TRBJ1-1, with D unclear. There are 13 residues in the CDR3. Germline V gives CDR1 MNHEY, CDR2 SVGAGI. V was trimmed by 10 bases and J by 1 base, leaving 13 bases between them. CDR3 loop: CATKPRENTEAFF. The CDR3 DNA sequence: TGTGCCACTAAGCCCAGAGAGAACACTGAAGCTTTCTTT.

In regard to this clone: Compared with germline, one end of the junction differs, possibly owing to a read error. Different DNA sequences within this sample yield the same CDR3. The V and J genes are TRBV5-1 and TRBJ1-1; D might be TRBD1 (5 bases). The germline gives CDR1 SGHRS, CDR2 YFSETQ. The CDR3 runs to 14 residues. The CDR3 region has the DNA TGTGCCAGCAGCCCCGGGACCGTGAACACTGAAGCTTTCTTT. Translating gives CASSPGTVNTEAFF.

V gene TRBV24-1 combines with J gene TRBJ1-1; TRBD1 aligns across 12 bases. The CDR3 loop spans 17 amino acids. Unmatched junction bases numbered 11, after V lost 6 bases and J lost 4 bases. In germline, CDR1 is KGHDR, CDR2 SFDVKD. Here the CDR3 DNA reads TGTGCCACCAGTCAAGGGACAGGGGGCGCGTCGGGCACTGAAGCTTTCTTT. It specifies CATSQGTGGASGTEAFF.

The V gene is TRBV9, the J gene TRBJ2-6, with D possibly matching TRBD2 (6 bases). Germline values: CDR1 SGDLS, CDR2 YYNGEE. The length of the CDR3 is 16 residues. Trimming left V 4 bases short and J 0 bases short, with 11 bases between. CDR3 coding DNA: TGTGCCAGCAGCCCGGAGGGAGGCTCTGGGGCCAACGTCCTGACTTTC. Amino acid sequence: CASSPEGGSGANVLTF.